This note documents a single TCR beta chain sequence. Its cognate antigen is unknown. Profiled with immunoSEQ multiplex PCR; TCRdb holds only in-frame clones, not every one. Here the sample spans around 40,000 clones, roughly 86% being singletons. This sample was included in a study of OX40 agonist ivuxolimab in advanced cancers. Study outcomes and limitations: Near-lowest levels of clonal expansion characterized partial responders at 0.1-3.0 mg/kg.

The sample in question was CD4+ or CD8+ T cells sorted from blood, obtained in a trial of the OX40 agonist ivuxolimab. This TCR came from an adult with an advanced solid tumor such as melanoma, head and neck, liver or kidney cancer.

This CDR3 reads CASSPPGMNTEAFF. The CDR3 DNA sequence: TGTGCCAGCTCACCGCCAGGGATGAACACTGAAGCTTTCTTT. J is TRBJ1-1 and V is TRBV18; tentative D call: TRBD1 (5 bases). The CDR3 spans 14 residues. CDR1 and CDR2 from the germline V gene are KGHSH and LQKENI. Trimming stripped 3 bases from V and 0 bases from J, with 8 bases between.